The next 17 T cell receptor beta chains were all read from a single sample in a study of CXCR3-negative and CXCR3-positive naive CD8 T cells. Study-level points and caveats: Naive cells that were CXCR3-positive had more hydrophobic TRB CDR3s (compared with CXCR3-negative naive cells).

No antigen has been identified for these receptors. The study made its TRB cDNA libraries by 5' RACE, adding UMI labels. After re-calling the 5' RACE reads, TCRdb lists one entry per CDR3 protein, DNA absent. Recorded here are approximately 90,000 distinct CDR3 sequences; the top ten clones represent almost 0.55%. The specimen was naive CXCR3+ CD8+ T cells from blood. As for subset: CD45RO-CCR7+CD27+CD95- naive CD8+ T cells expressing CXCR3 (TNR3+). The source is a human donor in good health. Some clones in this sample may be carry-over from other donors' samples.

This chain uses TRBV27 with TRBJ2-5; TCRdb names TRBD1, which stays unverified in the absence of DNA. The CDR3 is 14 amino acids. The V gene's germline CDR1 is MNHEY and CDR2 SMNVEV (reference sequence). CDR3 sequence: CASSHNRDEETQYF.

The chain has TRBV7-6 and TRBJ2-1; TCRdb lists TRBD2, though no DNA is available to test this call. This CDR3 region has 14 residues. Germline loops: CDR1 SGHVS, CDR2 FNYEAQ. This CDR3 is CASSLVIANNEQFF. Full variable domain (rest looked up from reference TRBV7-6 and TRBJ2-1): GAGVSQSPRYKVTKRGQDVALRCDPISGHVSLYWYRQALGQGPEFLTYFNYEAQQDKSGLPNDRFSAERPEGSISTLTIQRTEQRDSAMYRCASSLVIANNEQFFGPGTRLTVL.

The rearrangement links TRBV20-1 to TRBJ2-1; TCRdb outputs TRBD1, but without DNA this stays unchecked. CDR1 is DFQATT, CDR2 SNEGSKA, per germline (reference sequence). This CDR3 has 15 residues. The CDR3 protein is CSARDPGGTYNEQFF.

This chain links TRBV29-1 with TRBJ1-6. CDR1 SQVTM and CDR2 ANQGSEA come from the germline V gene. This CDR3 spans 13 amino acids. Here the CDR3 reads CSVDCRNNSPLHF. The variable domain in full, completed from reference TRBV29-1 and TRBJ1-6, reads SAVISQKPSRDICQRGTSLTIQCQVDSQVTMMFWYRQQPGQSLTLIATANQGSEATYESGFVIDKFPISRPNLTFSTLTVSNMSPEDSSIYLCSVDCRNNSPLHFGNGTRLTVT.

V usage is TRBV6-5 and J usage is TRBJ2-3; TCRdb designates TRBD2, a call that cannot be tested without DNA. Germline CDR1 is MNHEY and CDR2 is SVGAGI. There are 15 residues in the CDR3. CDR3 region: CASSYEGGPSDTQYF.

V gene TRBV3-1 combines with J gene TRBJ1-1. The CDR3 totals 15 residues. Germline V gives CDR1 LGHDT, CDR2 YNNKEL (reference sequence). The CDR3 sequence: CASSQASGKNTEAFF.

This chain uses TRBV7-8 with TRBJ2-7; TCRdb's D call of TRBD1 is untestable without DNA. The CDR3 contains 14 residues. The germline gives CDR1 SGHVS, CDR2 FQNEAQ. CDR3 in amino acids: CASSLTGEGYEQYF.

The chain is built from TRBV12-3 or TRBV12-4 and TRBJ1-1. This CDR3 comprises 13 residues. The CDR3 protein is CASSFAGEAEAFF.

The chain is built from TRBV7-2 and TRBJ2-5. CDR1 SGHTA and CDR2 FQGNSA come from the germline V gene. CDR3 length equals 13 residues. The CDR3 protein is CASSSGGQETQYF.

This chain links TRBV11-2 with TRBJ2-1. Looked up from germline, CDR1 is SGHAT and CDR2 is FQNNGV. The CDR3 is 11 amino acids. CDR3 sequence: CASSLINEQFF.

V is TRBV7-8 and J is TRBJ1-5; TCRdb names TRBD1, which stays unverified in the absence of DNA. The CDR3 consists of 14 residues. In germline, CDR1 is SGHVS, CDR2 FQNEAQ. The chain's CDR3 is CASSLGTGSRPQHF.

The chain uses TRBV13 and TRBJ1-1; TCRdb gives TRBD1 as the D gene, but with no DNA this cannot be confirmed. The CDR3 is 14 amino acids. The germline gives CDR1 PRHDT, CDR2 FYEKMQ (reference sequence). The CDR3 sequence is CASSPRESGTEAFF.

This chain connects TRBV5-1 to TRBJ2-7; TCRdb lists TRBD1, though no DNA is available to test this call. Germline values: CDR1 SGHRS, CDR2 YFSETQ. CDR3 length: 14 amino acids. The CDR3 is CASSPTGKFYEQYF.

The chain carries TRBV25-1 and TRBJ2-7; TCRdb's D call of TRBD1 is untestable without DNA. CDR3 size: 13 residues. The germline CDR1 and CDR2 sequences are MGHDK and SYGVNS. CDR3 amino acids: CASSPGKVFEQYF.

The genes are TRBV29-1 and TRBJ2-3; the D call of TRBD1 rests on TCRdb alone, since no DNA is present to check it. The germline gives CDR1 SQVTM, CDR2 ANQGSEA. The CDR3 consists of 15 residues. The CDR3 spells CSVEGGIRASDTQYF.

This rearrangement joins TRBV2 to TRBJ2-3. CDR3 size: 13 residues. Germline V gene sequence: CDR1 SNHLY, CDR2 FYNNEI. CDR3 region: CASSEELGHSQYF.

This chain uses TRBV7-6 with TRBJ2-3; TCRdb indicates TRBD2, and absent DNA this call remains unverified. CDR3 length: 14 residues. CDR1 and CDR2 (germline): SGHVS, FNYEAQ. CDR3 in amino acids: CASRREAYTDTQYF.